This T cell receptor (beta chain) is drawn from a study of blood T cell repertoires in COVID-19. The wider study: Samples taken during acute and convalescent COVID-19 were collected in the United States, Italy and Spain. T cells, B-cell-depleted T cells, or PBMCs supplied cDNA or gDNA.

Authors' data handling: By means of reference gene primer amplification, nucleated cell counts were estimated. The method was immunoSEQ multiplex PCR; TCRdb's version includes in-frame clones alone and lacks a portion of them. The DNA was the basis for D and trimming; V, J and clone size are from that table. Among some 180,000 clones listed, about three quarters were seen once. Points on this clone: The junction does not match germline at one end; this may be a read error.

Germline V CDR1 and CDR2: SGHRS, YFSETQ. The CDR3 consists of 15 residues. Sequencing was performed on peripheral blood. The V gene is TRBV5-1, the J gene TRBJ1-1, with D hard to call. This TCR came from an elderly woman with active or convalescent COVID-19. CDR3 DNA: TGCGCCAGCAGCCCTATCAGAGGGTTGAAGACTGAAGCTTTCTTT. It yields the protein CASSPIRGLKTEAFF.